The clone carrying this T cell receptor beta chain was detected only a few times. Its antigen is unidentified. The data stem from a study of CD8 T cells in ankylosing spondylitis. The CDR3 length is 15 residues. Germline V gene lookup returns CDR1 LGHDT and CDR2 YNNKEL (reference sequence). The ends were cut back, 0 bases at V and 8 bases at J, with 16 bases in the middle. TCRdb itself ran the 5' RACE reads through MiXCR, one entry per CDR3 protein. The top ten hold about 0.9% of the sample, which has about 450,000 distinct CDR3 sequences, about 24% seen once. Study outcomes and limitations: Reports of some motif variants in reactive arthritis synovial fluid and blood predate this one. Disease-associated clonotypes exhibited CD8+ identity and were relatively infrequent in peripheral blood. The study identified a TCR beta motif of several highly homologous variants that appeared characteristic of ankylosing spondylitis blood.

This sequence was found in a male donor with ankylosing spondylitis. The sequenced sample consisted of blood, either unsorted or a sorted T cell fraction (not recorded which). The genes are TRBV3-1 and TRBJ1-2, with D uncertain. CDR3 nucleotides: TGTGCCAGCAGCCAAGATGTCCGAGAGGTTTTCGGCTACACCTTC. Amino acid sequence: CASSQDVREVFGYTF.